The following is a T cell receptor (beta chain) sequence with its context. Its antigen is currently unknown. The CDR3 covers 15 residues. CDR1 MNHNS and CDR2 SASEGT come from the germline V gene. The ends were cut back, 1 base at V and 1 base at J, with 10 bases in the middle. Sequencing was performed with immunoSEQ multiplex PCR; in TCRdb, only in-frame clones are kept and a portion is missing. The sample carries roughly 70,000 clones, 94% recorded once. These data are taken from a study of cytomegalovirus exposure and HLA in healthy donors. Study conclusions and caveats: According to a subsequent analysis, TCR clusters identified in the first cohort showed a tendency to co-occur across the approximately 120 validation repertoires. With high specificity and sensitivity, the classifier reportedly diagnosed cytomegalovirus status. CMV antigen specificity of three CMV-associated chains was confirmed in vitro.

The rearrangement links TRBV6-1 to TRBJ2-5; tentative D call: TRBD1 (5 bases). The receptor comes from a young man in good health and CMV-seropositive. The sample taken for sequencing was PBMCs. The CDR3 region has the DNA TGTGCCAGCAGTGAAGAAGCAGGGTCCCAAGAGACCCAGTACTTC. This sequence encodes CASSEEAGSQETQYF.